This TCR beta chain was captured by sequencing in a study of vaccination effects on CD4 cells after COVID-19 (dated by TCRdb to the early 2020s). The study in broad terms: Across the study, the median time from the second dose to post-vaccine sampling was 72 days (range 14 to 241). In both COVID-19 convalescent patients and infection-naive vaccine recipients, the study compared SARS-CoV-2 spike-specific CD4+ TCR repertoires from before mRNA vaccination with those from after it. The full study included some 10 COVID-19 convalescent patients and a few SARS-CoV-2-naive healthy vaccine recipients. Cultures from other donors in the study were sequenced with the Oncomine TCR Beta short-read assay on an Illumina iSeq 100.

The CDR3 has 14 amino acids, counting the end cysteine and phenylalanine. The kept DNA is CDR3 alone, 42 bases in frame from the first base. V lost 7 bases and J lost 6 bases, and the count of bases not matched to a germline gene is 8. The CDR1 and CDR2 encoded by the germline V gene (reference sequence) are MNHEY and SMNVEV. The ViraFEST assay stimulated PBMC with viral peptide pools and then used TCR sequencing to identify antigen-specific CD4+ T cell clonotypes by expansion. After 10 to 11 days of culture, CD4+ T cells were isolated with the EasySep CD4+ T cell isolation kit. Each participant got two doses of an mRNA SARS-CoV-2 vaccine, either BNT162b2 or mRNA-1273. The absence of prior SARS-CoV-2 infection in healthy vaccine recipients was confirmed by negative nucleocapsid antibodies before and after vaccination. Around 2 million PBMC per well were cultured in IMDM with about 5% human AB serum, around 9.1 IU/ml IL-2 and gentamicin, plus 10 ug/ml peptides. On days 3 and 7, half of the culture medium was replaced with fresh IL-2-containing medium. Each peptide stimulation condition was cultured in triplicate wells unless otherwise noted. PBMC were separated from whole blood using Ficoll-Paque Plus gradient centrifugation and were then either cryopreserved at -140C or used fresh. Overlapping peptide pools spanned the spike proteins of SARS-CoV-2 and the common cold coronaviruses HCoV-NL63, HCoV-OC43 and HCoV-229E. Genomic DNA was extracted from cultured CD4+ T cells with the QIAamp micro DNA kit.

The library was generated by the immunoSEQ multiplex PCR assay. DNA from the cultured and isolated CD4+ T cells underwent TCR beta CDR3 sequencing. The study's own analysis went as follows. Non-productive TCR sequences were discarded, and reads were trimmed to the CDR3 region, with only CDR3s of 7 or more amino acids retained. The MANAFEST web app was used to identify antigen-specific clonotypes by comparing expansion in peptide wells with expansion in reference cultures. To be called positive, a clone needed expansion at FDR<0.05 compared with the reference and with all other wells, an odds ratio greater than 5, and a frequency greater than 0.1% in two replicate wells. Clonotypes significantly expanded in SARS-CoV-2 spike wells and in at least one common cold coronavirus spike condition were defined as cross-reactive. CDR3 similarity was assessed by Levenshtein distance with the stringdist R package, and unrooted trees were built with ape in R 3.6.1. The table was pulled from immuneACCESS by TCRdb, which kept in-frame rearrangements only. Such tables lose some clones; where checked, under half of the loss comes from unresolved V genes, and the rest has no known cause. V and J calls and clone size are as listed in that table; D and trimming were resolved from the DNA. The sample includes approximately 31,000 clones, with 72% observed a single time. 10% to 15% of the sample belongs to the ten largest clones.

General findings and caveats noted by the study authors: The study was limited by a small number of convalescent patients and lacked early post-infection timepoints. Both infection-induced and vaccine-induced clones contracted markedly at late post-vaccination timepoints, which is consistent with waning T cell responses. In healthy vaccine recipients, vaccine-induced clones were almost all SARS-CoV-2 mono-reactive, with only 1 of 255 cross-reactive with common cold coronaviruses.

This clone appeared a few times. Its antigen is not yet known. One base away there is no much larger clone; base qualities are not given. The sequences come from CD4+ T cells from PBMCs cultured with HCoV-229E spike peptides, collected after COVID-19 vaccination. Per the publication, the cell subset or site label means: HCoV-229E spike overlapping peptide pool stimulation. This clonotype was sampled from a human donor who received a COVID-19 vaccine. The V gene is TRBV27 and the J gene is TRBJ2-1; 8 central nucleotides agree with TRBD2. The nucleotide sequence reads TGTGCCAGCAAATTCGGGGGGGTAACCAATGAGCAGTTCTTC. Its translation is CASKFGGVTNEQFF.